A selection of T cell receptor beta chains follows, all from one sample in a study of blood T cell repertoires in COVID-19. The method was immunoSEQ multiplex PCR; TCRdb's version includes in-frame clones alone and lacks a portion of them. The sample contains 180,000 or so clones, more than 85% of which appear only once. Specimen: peripheral blood. Receptor source: a man younger than 30 with acute or convalescent COVID-19. Both conserved end residues are part of each CDR3.

TRBJ1-2 TRBV5-5 CASSSSRGLHYGYTF
TRBJ2-1 TRBV6-6 CATGTLLFF
TRBJ1-6 TRBV6-5 CASSLRAPSDNSPLHF
TRBJ2-2 TRBV6-1 CASSDSGTVNTGELFF
TRBJ1-1 TRBV28 CASRMTVNTEAFF
TRBJ1-5 TRBV5-1 CASSKGTGTSNQPQHF
TRBJ2-3 TRBV5-1 CASSPQFRTQYF
TRBJ2-5 TRBV14 CASSQDSSLRTQYF
TRBJ2-1 TRBV4-1 CASSLAGSYNEQFF
TRBJ1-1 TRBV7-9 CASSKGQLKAFF
TRBJ2-3 TRBV19 CASTVGGGTDTQYF
TRBJ2-1 TRBV5-1 CASSLTVSSYNEQFF
TRBJ2-5 TRBV2 CASRDSQETQYF
TRBJ2-3 TRBV7-2 CASSLATNTDTQYF
TRBJ1-2 TRBV28 CASSLSGTGYGYTF
TRBJ2-3 TRBV12-5 CASGSGQGETDTQYF
TRBJ2-2 TRBV28 CASSSPPPASTGELFF
TRBJ2-5 TRBV27 CASSPRTGGRETQYF
TRBJ1-2 TRBV12-3/TRBV12-4 CASSPRTRDGYTF
TRBJ2-3 TRBV9 CASSTALAGFSDTQYF
TRBJ1-6 TRBV6-5 CASSYLDSYNSPLHF